The present T cell receptor (beta chain) was sequenced within a study of blood T cell repertoires in COVID-19. Study context: Samples of COVID-19 (acute and convalescent) were obtained from the United States, Italy and Spain. Sources were T cells, B-cell-depleted T cells, or PBMCs; the material itself was cDNA or gDNA.

The authors' processing: Estimated nucleated cell counts came from reference gene primer amplification. The protocol was immunoSEQ multiplex PCR, while the TCRdb copy is restricted to in-frame clones and leaves out a portion. V and J calls and clone size come straight from that table; D and trimming were deduced from the DNA. The table has about 190,000 clones, almost 80% seen once; the top ten hold approximately 26%. This CDR3 spans 13 amino acids. V lost 0 bases to trimming and J lost 6 bases, with 8 bases between them. Per the germline V gene, CDR1 is SGHDN and CDR2 is FVKESK. The clonotype originates from a woman aged 70-85 years with acute or convalescent COVID-19. What was sequenced was peripheral blood. The V gene is TRBV14, the J gene TRBJ1-2; D uncertain. The CDR3 here is CASSQDLRDGYTF. In DNA form, the CDR3 reads TGTGCCAGCAGCCAAGATTTGAGGGATGGCTACACCTTC.